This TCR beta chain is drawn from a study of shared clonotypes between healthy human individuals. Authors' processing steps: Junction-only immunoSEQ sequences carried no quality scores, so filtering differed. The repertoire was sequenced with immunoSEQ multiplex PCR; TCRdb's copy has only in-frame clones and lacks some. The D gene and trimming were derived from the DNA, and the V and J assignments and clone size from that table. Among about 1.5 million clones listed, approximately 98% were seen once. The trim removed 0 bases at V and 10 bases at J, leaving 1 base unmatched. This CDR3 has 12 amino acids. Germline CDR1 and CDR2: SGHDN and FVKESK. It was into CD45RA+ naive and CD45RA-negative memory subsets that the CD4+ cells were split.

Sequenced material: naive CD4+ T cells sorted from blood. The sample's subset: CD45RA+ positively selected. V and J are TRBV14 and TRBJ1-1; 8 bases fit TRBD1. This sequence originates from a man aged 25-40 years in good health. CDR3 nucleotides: TGTGCCAGCAGCCAAGATACAGGGGGAGCTTTCTTT. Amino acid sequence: CASSQDTGGAFF.